What follows are 31 T cell receptor beta chains derived from one specimen sequenced in a study of identical twins (dated by TCRdb to the mid-2010s). Receptor amplification or capture employed 5' RACE. Sequencing relied on an Illumina HiSeq 2000. TCRdb applied fastp at Q25 and MiXCR to the public reads, then kept only in-frame beta chains. Rows with a matching CDR3 protein are joined into one entry that keeps the most common DNA and genes. The sample table holds under 300,000 distinct CDR3 sequences, of which over 9.5% were seen once. In total, the top ten clones hold more than 3.5% of the sample. Separately, the same data were catalogued under a study of yellow fever vaccine responses in identical twins.

Input material: memory (CD45RO+) T cells sorted from blood. The cell subset or site label here, explained by the study, means: CD45RO+ enriched T cells. The receptors come from a woman between 18 and 29 years old in good health.

This clonotype occurred many times. The genes are TRBV28 and TRBJ1-1; D gene uncertain. The germline V gene encodes CDR1 MDHEN and CDR2 SYDVKM. The CDR3 consists of 14 residues. Trimming took off 5 bases at V and 1 base at J, with 11 bases between the two ends. The CDR3 DNA reads as TGTGCCAGCAGTCCTCCCCCGGGGAACACTGAAGCTTTCTTT. It translates to CASSPPPGNTEAFF.

This chain's CDR3 is CASSTNNEQYF. The CDR3, as DNA: TGTGCCAGCAGTACCAATAACGAGCAGTACTTC. The rearrangement links TRBV6-6 to TRBJ2-7; D is uncertain. The CDR3 contains 11 residues. The germline V gene encodes CDR1 MNHNY and CDR2 SVGAGI (reference sequence). The V gene lost 5 bases and the J gene lost 5 bases, with 7 bases spanning the gap.

The chain has TRBV9 and TRBJ2-7; TRBD1 aligns across 7 bases. The V gene end was trimmed by 4 bases and the J gene end by 2 bases; junction bases not matched to a gene: 6. The CDR3 totals 14 residues. Germline CDR1 is SGDLS and CDR2 is YYNGEE. The CDR3 is CASSSQGVTYEQYF. CDR3 bases: TGTGCCAGCAGCTCTCAGGGGGTAACCTACGAGCAGTACTTC. The full variable domain, in which reference TRBV9 and TRBJ2-7 provide the parts outside the CDR3, is DSGVTQTPKHLITATGQRVTLRCSPRSGDLSVYWYQQSLDQGLQFLIQYYNGEERAKGNILERFSAQQFPDLHSELNLSSLELGDSALYFCASSSQGVTYEQYFGPGTRLTVT.

The chain couples TRBV15 to TRBJ2-3, with no clear D. V was cut by 8 bases and J by 4 bases, with 19 bases left in between. Germline V gene lookup returns CDR1 LNHNV and CDR2 YYDKDF (reference sequence). The CDR3 is made up of 15 amino acids. The CDR3 reads CATQIRSSRSDTQYF. CDR3 DNA: TGTGCCACCCAAATCCGTAGTAGTAGGTCAGATACGCAGTATTTT.

The chain joins TRBV6-5 to TRBJ2-5; tentative D call: TRBD2 (5 bases). This CDR3 is built from 13 residues. V lost 0 bases, J lost 7 bases, and 9 bases lay in between. CDR1 is MNHEY and CDR2 is SVGAGI in the germline V gene. Here the CDR3 DNA reads TGTGCCAGCAGTTACTCGATTCTAGCGACCCAGTACTTC. The encoded protein is CASSYSILATQYF.

Remarks on this clonotype: It may be a read error: a sequence one base away is much more abundant. The rearrangement joins TRBV12-3 or TRBV12-4 to TRBJ2-7; a weak D match, TRBD2 (5 bases). This CDR3 is 15 amino acids long. Here the CDR3 DNA reads TGTGTCAGCAGTTTACGCGGGCCAAGCTCCTACGAGCAGTACTTC. This sequence encodes CVSSLRGPSSYEQYF.

This clonotype was detected ten times or more. This sequence joins TRBV29-1 and TRBJ2-5; 7 nucleotides match TRBD1. V trimming: 6 bases; J trimming: 2 bases; junction bases outside the gene matches: 9. This CDR3 has 14 amino acids. Germline loops: CDR1 SQVTM, CDR2 ANQGSEA. The CDR3 is CSVRNWDRQETQYF. CDR3 sequence (DNA): TGCAGCGTCCGTAATTGGGACAGACAAGAGACCCAGTACTTC.

The chain recombines TRBV6-1 with TRBJ2-3; 9 bases are shared with TRBD1. The CDR3 has 16 residues. The V and J ends lost 6 bases and 1 base, in that order; junction bases with no gene match: 8. Germline loops: CDR1 MNHNS, CDR2 SASEGT. CDR3 DNA: TGTGCCAGCAGCACAGGGGGCGTTTTTGGCACAGATACGCAGTATTTT. Amino acid sequence: CASSTGGVFGTDTQYF.

This clonotype was counted at least ten times. This chain connects TRBV7-8 to TRBJ1-1; TRBD1 matches at 10 bases. This CDR3 comprises 16 residues. Germline V gives CDR1 SGHVS, CDR2 FQNEAQ. Trimming removed 1 base from V and 7 bases from J; junction bases left unmatched: 9. The CDR3: CASSLGGGGQGGEAFF. The DNA of the CDR3 is TGTGCCAGCAGCTTAGGCGGTGGCGGACAGGGGGGTGAAGCTTTCTTT.

This clonotype was counted many times. The chain couples TRBV12-3 or TRBV12-4 to TRBJ1-6; possibly TRBD1 for D (6 bases). Trimming stripped 3 bases from V and 9 bases from J, with 15 bases between. This CDR3 comprises 15 residues. Written as DNA, the CDR3 is TGTGCCAGCAGTTTTACCACAGGGAATAGTTCACCCCTCCACTTT. It translates to CASSFTTGNSSPLHF.

The rearrangement joins TRBV7-8 to TRBJ1-1; no clear D gene. Germline V gene lookup returns CDR1 SGHVS and CDR2 FQNEAQ. The V gene lost 3 bases and the J gene lost 2 bases, with 10 bases spanning the gap. The length of the CDR3 is 14 residues. In DNA form, the CDR3 reads TGTGCCAGCAGCTTCCGTGGGGTAAACACTGAAGCTTTCTTT. Protein product: CASSFRGVNTEAFF.

This clonotype occurred a few times. The chain has TRBV28 and TRBJ2-7; D is possibly TRBD1 (6 bases). This CDR3 comprises 11 residues. With 6 bases removed from V and 6 bases from J, the gap between germline ends came to 9 bases. Per germline, CDR1 MDHEN and CDR2 SYDVKM. CDR3 sequence: CASSYRVEQYF. CDR3 nucleotide sequence: TGTGCCAGCAGCTACAGGGTCGAGCAGTACTTC.

This clonotype has more than one count but fewer than ten. CDR3 DNA: TGTGCCAGCAGTTTTTGGGTCTCTGGGGCCAACGTCCTGACTTTC. Amino acid sequence: CASSFWVSGANVLTF. V gene TRBV12-3 or TRBV12-4 combines with J gene TRBJ2-6; D unresolved. The length of the CDR3 is 15 residues. Trimming removed 3 bases at V and 0 bases at J, with 6 bases between.

The chain links TRBV5-6 to TRBJ2-7; D not resolved. The ends were cut back, 2 bases at V and 0 bases at J, with 12 bases in the middle. Per germline, CDR1 SGHDT and CDR2 YYEEEE. CDR3 length: 15 amino acids. CDR3 DNA sequence: TGTGCCAGCAGCTTCGTTGGACGGAGCTCCTACGAGCAGTACTTC. Its translation is CASSFVGRSSYEQYF.

This clonotype was observed a few times. The chain couples TRBV7-6 to TRBJ2-5; D is uncertain. Trimming removed 2 bases at V and 2 bases at J, with 12 bases between. The CDR3 has 15 residues. Germline lookup yields CDR1 SGHVS and CDR2 FNYEAQ. The CDR3 region is CASSLTPGPQETQYF. The CDR3 region has the DNA TGTGCCAGCAGCTTAACACCTGGTCCTCAAGAGACCCAGTACTTC.

The count of this clonotype is one. The genes are TRBV7-2 and TRBJ2-7, with 7 bases that match TRBD2. The J segment lost 2 bases and the V segment lost 8 bases, leaving 9 bases of the junction unmatched. This CDR3 comprises 14 residues. The germline V gene encodes CDR1 SGHTA and CDR2 FQGNSA. The CDR3: CASAASGLPYEQYF. The CDR3 DNA follows: TGTGCCAGCGCGGCTAGCGGTCTCCCCTACGAGCAGTACTTC.

V usage is TRBV19 and J usage is TRBJ2-1; D is unresolved. CDR1 is LNHDA, CDR2 SQIVND, per germline (reference sequence). The CDR3 sequence is 14 residues long. Trimming removed 3 bases at V and 7 bases at J, with 13 bases between. As DNA, the CDR3 is TGTGCCAGTAGTATCAGTCCCCGACGGAATGAGCAGTTCTTC. It translates to CASSISPRRNEQFF.

The table lists this clonotype with a few counts. The V and J genes are TRBV6-5 and TRBJ2-1, with TRBD2 matching over 7 bases. The CDR3 is 17 amino acids. The ends lost 4 bases at V and 6 bases at J; junction bases unmatched: 15. CDR1 and CDR2 (germline): MNHEY, SVGAGI. The CDR3 DNA is TGTGCCAGCAGTTTCATGGCGGGAGAGAGGTATGGCAATGAGCAGTTCTTC. Translated: CASSFMAGERYGNEQFF.

The rearrangement joins TRBV12-3 or TRBV12-4 to TRBJ2-1, with D perhaps matching TRBD1 (6 bases). The germline V and J ends were trimmed by 6 bases and 2 bases, with 14 bases remaining between them. The CDR3 extends over 15 amino acids. CDR3 sequence reads: CASSRGRGTYNEQFF. The CDR3 nucleotides read TGTGCCAGCAGCCGTGGCAGGGGTACCTACAATGAGCAGTTCTTC.

There are many counts of this clonotype. The V and J genes are TRBV11-1 and TRBJ2-7, with D perhaps matching TRBD2 (5 bases). Deletions cut 5 bases from V and 6 bases from J, with 17 bases between. The CDR3 runs to 14 residues. Germline V gives CDR1 SGHAT, CDR2 FQDESV (reference sequence). The CDR3 coding sequence is TGTGCCAGCAGCAGAGGAGAGGGCCTGGGCGAGCAGTACTTC. Its translation is CASSRGEGLGEQYF.

V and J are TRBV20-1 and TRBJ2-7, with TRBD2 identical over 8 bases. V was clipped by 1 base and J by 1 base; unmatched bases: 9. This CDR3 is built from 16 residues. Germline V lookup: CDR1 DFQATT, CDR2 SNEGSKA (reference sequence). CDR3 in DNA: TGCAGTGCTAGAGTGCCGCTAGCGGGCCGTTCCTACGAGCAGTACTTC. Its protein product is CSARVPLAGRSYEQYF.

This clonotype has a count of ten or more. The chain links TRBV5-6 to TRBJ2-7; 9 positions agree with TRBD1. This CDR3 is built from 13 residues. The trim removed 3 bases at V and 3 bases at J, leaving 1 base unmatched. Germline CDR1 SGHDT, CDR2 YYEEEE. The CDR3, as DNA: TGTGCCAGCAGCTCGGACAGGGGCTACGAGCAGTACTTC. Translating it yields CASSSDRGYEQYF. Based on the CDR3 plus reference TRBV5-6 and TRBJ2-7, the full variable domain is DAGVTQSPTHLIKTRGQQVTLRCSPKSGHDTVSWYQQALGQGPQFIFQYYEEEERQRGNFPDRFSGHQFPNYSSELNVNALLLGDSALYLCASSSDRGYEQYFGPGTRLTVT.

This clonotype was observed a few times. V usage is TRBV10-1 and J usage is TRBJ2-1, with 9 bases lining up with TRBD2. CDR3 length: 16 residues. From germline, CDR1 is WNHNN and CDR2 SYGVQD (reference sequence). The V gene end was trimmed by 0 bases and the J gene end by 0 bases; junction bases not matched to a gene: 0. CDR3 nucleotide sequence: TGCGCCAGCAGTGAGTCTAGCGGGAGCTCCTACAATGAGCAGTTCTTC. Translation: CASSESSGSSYNEQFF.

The chain uses TRBV4-2 and TRBJ2-6; D call uncertain. The CDR3 runs 16 residues. Germline V lookup: CDR1 LGHNA, CDR2 YNFKEQ. V lost 0 bases and J 0 bases, leaving 6 bases between the germline ends. The CDR3 DNA is TGTGCCAGCAGCCAAGAGACCATCTCTGGGGCCAACGTCCTGACTTTC. This codes for CASSQETISGANVLTF.

This sequence joins TRBV7-2 and TRBJ2-2, with D tentatively TRBD1 (5 bases). Germline lookup yields CDR1 SGHTA and CDR2 FQGNSA. The CDR3 length is 13 residues. V shed 2 bases and J shed 7 bases, with 8 bases lying between them. CDR3 DNA: TGTGCCAGCAGCTTAACAGGAAACGGGGAGCTGTTTTTT. It specifies CASSLTGNGELFF.

This clonotype has a count of ten or more. This chain joins TRBV20-1 and TRBJ2-5; 8 bases agree with TRBD1. The CDR3 totals 14 residues. The ends lost 0 bases at V and 4 bases at J; junction bases unmatched: 4. Looked up from germline, CDR1 is DFQATT and CDR2 is SNEGSKA (reference sequence). CDR3 nucleotide sequence: TGCAGTGCTAGAGATGGGGGGACAGGAGAGACCCAGTACTTC. This translates into CSARDGGTGETQYF.

This chain joins TRBV7-9 and TRBJ2-1, with unresolved D. This CDR3 comprises 13 residues. V was pared by 0 bases and J by 7 bases, with 7 bases between. Germline values: CDR1 SEHNR, CDR2 FQNEAQ (reference sequence). CDR3 sequence reads: CASSLAPGNEQFF. The CDR3 DNA reads as TGTGCCAGCAGCTTAGCCCCCGGGAATGAGCAGTTCTTC.

The sample holds a few counts of this clonotype. The rearrangement uses TRBV28 and TRBJ2-5, with TRBD1 identical over 7 bases. From germline, CDR1 is MDHEN and CDR2 SYDVKM. V was clipped by 6 bases and J by 5 bases; unmatched bases: 9. The CDR3 consists of 14 residues. CDR3 sequence (DNA): TGTGCCAGCAGCCCCCCCACAGGGGTTGAGACCCAGTACTTC. Encoded protein: CASSPPTGVETQYF. The full variable domain, its missing parts supplied by reference TRBV28 and TRBJ2-5, is DVKVTQSSRYLVKRTGEKVFLECVQDMDHENMFWYRQDPGLGLRLIYFSYDVKMKEKGDIPEGYSVSREKKERFSLILESASTNQTSMYLCASSPPTGVETQYFGPGTRLLVL.

This clonotype was picked up a small number of times. The DNA for the CDR3 is TGTGCCAGCAGCCCGGGGGCCAACAATGAGCAGTTCTTC. This translates into CASSPGANNEQFF. The chain joins TRBV7-9 to TRBJ2-1; D is perhaps TRBD1 or TRBD2 (6 bases each). Trimming took 5 bases from V and 5 from J, leaving 10 bases between them. The CDR3 covers 13 residues. Germline V gene lookup returns CDR1 SEHNR and CDR2 FQNEAQ (reference sequence). Full variable domain (missing parts from reference TRBV7-9 and TRBJ2-1): DTGVSQNPRHKITKRGQNVTFRCDPISEHNRLYWYRQTLGQGPEFLTYFQNEAQLEKSRLLSDRFSAERPKGSFSTLEIQRTEQGDSAMYLCASSPGANNEQFFGPGTRLTVL.

Of note for this clonotype: A much larger clone differs from this one at a single base, so this may be a read error. The chain recombines TRBV3-1 with TRBJ2-7; 7 bases align to TRBD1. Trimming cost V 4 bases and J 3 bases; bases outside gene matches: 6. Germline-derived CDR1 and CDR2 are LGHDT and YNNKEL (reference sequence). The length of the CDR3 is 14 residues. CDR3 coding DNA: TGTGCCAGCAGCCGCAGACAGGGTTGCTACGAGCAGTACTTC. This translates into CASSRRQGCYEQYF.

This clonotype was counted only a few times. J is TRBJ2-3 and V is TRBV2; D gene uncertain. The CDR3 runs 13 residues. V lost 7 bases and J 2 bases, leaving 10 bases between the germline ends. Germline-derived CDR1 and CDR2 are SNHLY and FYNNEI. CDR3 amino acids: CASKSPPTDTQYF. CDR3 nucleotide sequence: TGTGCCAGCAAAAGCCCCCCCACAGATACGCAGTATTTT.